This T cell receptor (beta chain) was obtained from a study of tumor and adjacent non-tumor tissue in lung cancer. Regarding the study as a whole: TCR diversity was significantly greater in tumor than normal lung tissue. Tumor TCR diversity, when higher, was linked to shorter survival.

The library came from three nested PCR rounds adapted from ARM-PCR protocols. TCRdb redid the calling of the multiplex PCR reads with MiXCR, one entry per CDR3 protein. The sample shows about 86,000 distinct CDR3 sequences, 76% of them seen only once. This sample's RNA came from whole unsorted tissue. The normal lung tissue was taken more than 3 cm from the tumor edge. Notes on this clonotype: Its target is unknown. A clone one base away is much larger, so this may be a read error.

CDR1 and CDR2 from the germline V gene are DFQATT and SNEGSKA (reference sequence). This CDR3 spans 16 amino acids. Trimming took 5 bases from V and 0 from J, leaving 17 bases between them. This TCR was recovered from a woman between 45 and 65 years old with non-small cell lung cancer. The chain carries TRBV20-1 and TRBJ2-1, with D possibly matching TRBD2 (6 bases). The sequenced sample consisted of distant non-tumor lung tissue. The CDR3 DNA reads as TGCAGTGCTCTCCCCCTAGCGTTTCACTCCTACAATGAGCAGTTCTTC. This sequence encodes CSALPLAFHSYNEQFF.